The next 7 T cell receptor beta chains were all read from a single sample in a study of blood T cells in healthy people across ages. Through a sample-barcoded 5' primer and a J-beta primer mix, a second PCR was run for about 6 to 11 cycles. In TCRdb, the 5' RACE reads were re-called with MiXCR into one record per CDR3 protein. The sample has approximately 850,000 distinct CDR3 sequences, nearly 60% seen once. The sequenced material came from blood. The receptor set was obtained from a man aged 25 to 45 in good health.

This sequence joins TRBV6-6 and TRBJ1-4; 10 bases line up with TRBD1. J gave up 5 bases and V 5 bases, and 11 bases lay outside the gene matches. The V gene's germline CDR1 is MNHNY and CDR2 SVGAGI (reference sequence). This CDR3 has 17 amino acids. In DNA, the CDR3 is TGTGCCAGCAGTCCCGGGACAGGGGCATCGTCGAATGAAAAACTGTTTTTT. Protein product: CASSPGTGASSNEKLFF.

V gene TRBV9 combines with J gene TRBJ2-1, with TRBD2 matching 7 bases. From germline, CDR1 is SGDLS and CDR2 YYNGEE. Losses at the gene ends were 4 bases for V and 5 bases for J; bases not matched to a gene: 12. The CDR3 length is 16 residues. The CDR3 is CASSHNPTSVNNEQFF. In nucleotides, the CDR3 is TGTGCCAGCAGCCATAACCCCACTAGCGTGAACAATGAGCAGTTCTTC.

The sample holds a few counts of this clonotype. V gene TRBV7-9 combines with J gene TRBJ1-1; TRBD1 might be the D (5 bases). Trimming cost V 2 bases and J 4 bases, with 11 bases left between them. The CDR3 extends over 14 amino acids. Germline assignment: CDR1 SEHNR and CDR2 FQNEAQ (reference sequence). This CDR3 is CASSLKAGGTEAFF. In DNA form, the CDR3 reads TGTGCCAGCAGCTTAAAAGCTGGGGGCACTGAAGCTTTCTTT. Filled out from reference TRBV7-9 and TRBJ1-1, the complete variable domain reads DTGVSQNPRHKITKRGQNVTFRCDPISEHNRLYWYRQTLGQGPEFLTYFQNEAQLEKSRLLSDRFSAERPKGSFSTLEIQRTEQGDSAMYLCASSLKAGGTEAFFGQGTRLTVV.

This clonotype was detected only a few times. The chain links TRBV4-3 to TRBJ2-1; 9 positions match TRBD2. The germline CDR1 and CDR2 sequences are LGHNA and YSLEER. CDR3 length: 16 residues. The V gene end was trimmed by 2 bases and the J gene end by 4 bases; junction bases not matched to a gene: 6. The CDR3 reads CASSQSGTSSYNEQFF. The CDR3 DNA sequence: TGCGCCAGCAGCCAATCCGGGACTAGCAGTTACAATGAGCAGTTCTTC.

The CDR3 spells CASSLEQKETQYF. DNA for the CDR3: TGTGCCAGCAGCTTGGAACAGAAAGAGACCCAGTACTTC. The rearrangement joins TRBV7-9 to TRBJ2-4; unclear D gene. The end of the DNA aligns better with TRBJ2-5, so the J call may be wrong. CDR1 and CDR2 from the germline V gene are SEHNR and FQNEAQ (reference sequence). CDR3 length equals 13 residues.

This clonotype has a single count. The chain has TRBV27 and TRBJ2-7; 7 nucleotides line up with TRBD1. J gave up 10 bases and V 6 bases, and 12 bases lay outside the gene matches. The CDR3 extends over 13 amino acids. Germline V lookup: CDR1 MNHEY, CDR2 SMNVEV (reference sequence). DNA for the CDR3: TGTGCCAGCAGCTCGACAGGGTTACAAGAACAGTACTTC. As protein: CASSSTGLQEQYF.

In nucleotides, the CDR3 is TGCAGTGCTCCGATACTAGCGGGGAAAGAGACCCAGTACTTC. Amino acids: CSAPILAGKETQYF. The chain recombines TRBV20-1 with TRBJ2-5; 10 bases line up with TRBD2. V shed 5 bases, J shed 3 bases, and the junction held 6 bases outside the gene matches. This CDR3 is built from 14 residues. CDR1 DFQATT and CDR2 SNEGSKA come from the germline V gene (reference sequence).